These 5 T cell receptor beta chains originate from one sample sequenced in a study of response to subunit inactivated influenza vaccine. MiXCR, run by TCRdb on the RT-PCR reads, gives a single entry per CDR3 protein. The table lists 700,000 to 800,000 distinct CDR3 sequences, 15% to 20% of them singletons, with roughly a tenth in the top ten. The starting material was PBMCs from blood, obtained about 5 days after vaccination. The receptors shown here come from a man aged 50 to 60 who received an inactivated influenza vaccine.

The sample holds a few counts of this clonotype. This chain links TRBV5-1 with TRBJ2-3, with a tentative D call TRBD2 (5 bases). The germline gives CDR1 SGHRS, CDR2 YFSETQ. V shed 4 bases and J shed 2 bases, with 17 bases lying between them. This CDR3 contains 16 residues. CDR3 loop: CASSGSGVKDTDTQYF. In DNA, the CDR3 is TGCGCCAGCAGCGGGTCCGGGGTGAAGGACACAGATACGCAGTATTTT.

This clonotype was detected only a few times. The rearrangement uses TRBV12-3 or TRBV12-4 and TRBJ2-2; 14 nucleotides match TRBD2. The V segment lost 4 bases and the J segment 4 bases; nucleotides outside the gene matches: 5. The CDR3 extends over 17 amino acids. DNA of the CDR3: TGTGCCAGCAGTTCCCCCGGACTAGCGGGGGGCACCGGGGAGCTGTTTTTT. It encodes CASSSPGLAGGTGELFF.

The J gene is TRBJ1-5, the V gene TRBV4-3; the D gene is possibly TRBD1 (5 bases). Trimming removed 5 bases from V and 3 bases from J, with 14 bases in between. CDR1 and CDR2 (germline): LGHNA, YSLEER. The CDR3 has 15 amino acids. The CDR3 region is CASSFNRYNNQPQHF. CDR3 nucleotides: TGCGCCAGCAGCTTCAACAGGTATAACAATCAGCCCCAGCATTTT.

The CDR3 nucleotides read TGTGCCATCAGTGTAAGCGGGGGTAACAATGAGCAGTTCTTC. Translation gives CAISVSGGNNEQFF. V is TRBV10-3 and J is TRBJ2-1, with 8 bases matching TRBD2. J gave up 5 bases and V 4 bases, and 4 bases lay outside the gene matches. The CDR3 is 14 residues long. CDR1 ENHRY and CDR2 SYGVKD come from the germline V gene.

This sequence joins TRBV7-9 and TRBJ2-2; 8 nucleotides align to TRBD1. V shed 5 bases and J 0 bases; nucleotides not matched to a gene: 5. The CDR3 contains 16 residues. Germline CDR1 is SEHNR and CDR2 is FQNEAQ (reference sequence). The CDR3 protein is CASSNDRGANTGELFF. Here the CDR3 DNA reads TGTGCCAGCAGCAACGACAGGGGCGCGAACACCGGGGAGCTGTTTTTT.